The 29 T cell receptor beta chains below come from one sample, sequenced in a study of Graves' ophthalmopathy and Graves' hyperthyroidism. CDR3 regions of TCR beta were amplified from RNA transcripts. An opening RT-PCR round employed HTBI primers and preceded a second-round multiplex PCR. From the multiplex PCR reads, TCRdb called clonotypes with MiXCR, one entry per CDR3 protein. The sample holds some 240,000 distinct CDR3 sequences, less than 55% seen once. The source material was peripheral blood. These receptors originate from an adult man with Graves' ophthalmopathy.

The chain couples TRBV28 to TRBJ2-7; D might be TRBD2 (6 bases). This CDR3 region has 12 residues. Trimming left V 3 bases short and J 5 bases short, with 8 bases between. Germline V CDR1 and CDR2: MDHEN, SYDVKM. The CDR3 sequence is CASSFGGNEQYF. The CDR3 bases are TGTGCCAGCAGTTTTGGAGGGAACGAGCAGTACTTC.

This clonotype was counted ten times or more. The J gene is TRBJ1-2, the V gene TRBV20-1; D remains unclear. V lost 2 bases and J lost 7, with 8 bases in between. The germline CDR1 and CDR2 sequences are DFQATT and SNEGSKA (reference sequence). This CDR3 comprises 11 residues. The CDR3 region has the DNA TGCAGTGCTAGAACCTTCGCTGGCTACACCTTC. Translation: CSARTFAGYTF.

This chain links TRBV9 with TRBJ1-1; D gene unclear. The germline V and J ends were trimmed by 0 bases and 4 bases, with 7 bases remaining between them. The CDR3 is made up of 13 amino acids. Looked up from germline, CDR1 is SGDLS and CDR2 is YYNGEE. The DNA for the CDR3 is TGTGCCAGCAGCGTAGGGTTTCGCACTGAAGCTTTCTTT. It is translated as CASSVGFRTEAFF.

Here the CDR3 reads CASSLEAGLKRNTEAFF. In DNA form, the CDR3 reads TGCGCCAGCAGCTTGGAGGCAGGGTTAAAAAGGAATACTGAAGCTTTCTTT. The chain combines TRBV5-1 with TRBJ1-1; possible D gene TRBD1, 5 bases. Per germline, CDR1 SGHRS and CDR2 YFSETQ. The CDR3 runs to 17 residues. Trimming took 0 bases from V and 5 from J, leaving 20 bases between them.

The chain recombines TRBV12-5 with TRBJ1-3; D is unresolved. CDR1 LGHNT and CDR2 FRNRAP come from the germline V gene. This CDR3 is built from 15 residues. Between the trimmed V and J ends, which lost 6 bases and 0 bases, there was a span of 12 bases. CDR3 sequence reads: CASGLIPNSGNTIYF. The CDR3 nucleotides are TGTGCTAGTGGCTTAATCCCGAACTCTGGAAACACCATATATTTT.

The chain couples TRBV7-8 to TRBJ1-5, with TRBD1 matching over 7 bases. The CDR3 spans 14 residues. Trimming removed 3 bases from V and 6 bases from J; junction bases left unmatched: 5. Germline values: CDR1 SGHVS, CDR2 FQNEAQ. DNA of the CDR3: TGTGCCAGCAGCTTCAGGGGGGATCGTCAGCCCCAGCATTTT. Translating it yields CASSFRGDRQPQHF.

This clonotype has a handful of counts. The chain combines TRBV19 with TRBJ1-2, with D possibly TRBD1 on 5 matching bases. The CDR3 is 14 amino acids. Looked up from germline, CDR1 is LNHDA and CDR2 is SQIVND (reference sequence). Trimming stripped 3 bases from V and 4 bases from J, with 12 bases between. CDR3 sequence reads: CASSIGQGGYGYTF. In nucleotides, the CDR3 is TGTGCCAGTAGTATTGGGCAGGGTGGCTATGGCTACACCTTC.

The genes are TRBV20-1 and TRBJ2-7; D may be TRBD2 (6 bases). The CDR3 runs 14 residues. Germline V CDR1 and CDR2: DFQATT, SNEGSKA (reference sequence). V was pared by 6 bases and J by 5 bases, with 20 bases between. CDR3 loop: CSARTGSNSHEQYF. The CDR3 nucleotides are TGCAGTGCACGAACCGGGAGTAACAGTCACGAGCAGTACTTC.

CDR3 sequence: CRLNRGHYGYTF. Written as DNA, the CDR3 is TGCAGGCTAAACCGGGGTCACTATGGCTACACCTTC. V gene TRBV20-1 combines with J gene TRBJ1-2; D remains ambiguous. Germline assignment: CDR1 DFQATT and CDR2 SNEGSKA (reference sequence). CDR3 length: 12 amino acids.

This clonotype was seen more than once but under ten times. This chain links TRBV7-9 with TRBJ2-5; D gene uncertain. V was cut by 3 bases and J by 3 bases, with 11 bases left in between. The V gene's germline CDR1 is SEHNR and CDR2 FQNEAQ (reference sequence). The CDR3 extends over 14 amino acids. The CDR3 DNA reads as TGTGCCAGCAGCTTCGAGGCTGGGAAAGAGACCCAGTACTTC. Translation: CASSFEAGKETQYF.

V usage is TRBV24-1 and J usage is TRBJ2-5; TRBD1 matches at 7 bases. V gave up 0 bases and J gave up 1 base; unmatched junction bases: 1. CDR1 KGHDR and CDR2 SFDVKD come from the germline V gene. CDR3 length: 15 residues. DNA for the CDR3: TGTGCCACCAGTGATTTGAGGGACAGCCAAGAGACCCAGTACTTC. This codes for CATSDLRDSQETQYF.

The chain has TRBV5-1 and TRBJ1-2; 9 nucleotides match TRBD1. Germline CDR1 is SGHRS and CDR2 is YFSETQ. This CDR3 has 15 residues. J lost 2 bases, V lost 2 bases, and 4 bases had no gene match. This CDR3 reads CASSFGDRENYGYTF. The CDR3 DNA reads as TGCGCCAGCAGCTTTGGGGACAGGGAAAACTATGGCTACACCTTC.

Comment on this clonotype: A much larger clone differs from this one at a single base, so this may be a read error. The chain combines TRBV29-1 with TRBJ1-1, with a weak D call TRBD1 (5 bases). The CDR3 has 12 residues. The ends were cut back, 3 bases at V and 3 bases at J, with 8 bases in the middle. CDR1 SQVTM and CDR2 ANQGSEA come from the germline V gene. CDR3 loop: CSVDRGDTEAFF. DNA for the CDR3: TGCAGCGTTGACAGAGGGGACACTGAAGCTTTCTTT.

V usage is TRBV18 and J usage is TRBJ1-6; TRBD1 matches at 9 bases. V shed 3 bases, J shed 8 bases, and the junction held 11 bases outside the gene matches. From germline, CDR1 is KGHSH and CDR2 LQKENI. This CDR3 has 17 residues. The CDR3 region is CASSPSIDRGSDSPLHF. The CDR3 region has the DNA TGTGCCAGCTCACCGTCAATCGACAGGGGGTCTGATTCACCCCTCCACTTT.

V is TRBV24-1 and J is TRBJ1-2, with D unresolved. There are 12 residues in the CDR3. Germline CDR1 reads KGHDR; CDR2 reads SFDVKD. V lost 2 bases and J 4 bases, leaving 4 bases between the germline ends. CDR3 DNA: TGTGCCACCAGTGATTCCTTCTATGGCTACACCTTC. It specifies CATSDSFYGYTF.

The rearrangement joins TRBV20-1 to TRBJ2-3, with 10 bases aligning to TRBD2. CDR3 length equals 18 residues. V dropped 2 bases and J dropped 0; count of bases not matched to a gene: 11. The germline gives CDR1 DFQATT, CDR2 SNEGSKA (reference sequence). In DNA, the CDR3 is TGCAGTGCTAGAAATAATCCCTCGACTAGCGGGAGCACAGATACGCAGTATTTT. Amino acids: CSARNNPSTSGSTDTQYF.

The V gene is TRBV10-2, the J gene TRBJ2-7, with a tentative D call TRBD1 (6 bases). Germline V gives CDR1 WSHSY, CDR2 SAAADI. The CDR3 loop spans 13 amino acids. V was clipped by 7 bases and J by 3 bases, with 13 bases between them. CDR3 sequence (DNA): TGCGCCAGCACCAAGGACAGTAGCTACGAGCAGTACTTC. This translates into CASTKDSSYEQYF.

This clonotype was recorded at least ten times. V usage is TRBV29-1 and J usage is TRBJ2-5, with D hard to call. Trimming cost V 5 bases and J 7 bases, with 14 bases left between them. CDR3 size: 12 residues. From germline, CDR1 is SQVTM and CDR2 ANQGSEA. CDR3 amino acids: CSVQPRLGTQYF. In DNA form, the CDR3 reads TGCAGCGTTCAACCCCGCCTCGGGACCCAGTACTTC.

The chain has TRBV29-1 and TRBJ1-2, with 7 nucleotides matching TRBD1. The CDR3 consists of 14 residues. CDR1 is SQVTM and CDR2 is ANQGSEA in the germline V gene. After removal of 7 bases from V and 2 bases from J, the junction contained 10 bases not matched to a gene. CDR3 DNA: TGCAGCGCGACCACCTCAGGGGGAAACTATGGCTACACCTTC. Its protein product is CSATTSGGNYGYTF.

Of note for this clonotype: The junction departs from germline at one end; a sequencing error may be responsible. V gene TRBV9 combines with J gene TRBJ1-2; TRBD1 matches at 8 bases. The CDR3 spans 15 residues. CDR1 and CDR2 (germline): SGDLS, YYNGEE. The DNA of the CDR3 is TGTGCTAGCAGCGTCCGCTCAGGGGGCCTCAGTGGCTACACCTTC. The encoded protein is CASSVRSGGLSGYTF.

The CDR3 is CASSFWGQVRDYGYTF. The CDR3 region has the DNA TGTGCCAGCAGTTTCTGGGGACAGGTACGGGACTATGGCTACACCTTC. The chain employs TRBV25-1 and TRBJ1-2; TRBD1 aligns across 8 bases. The CDR3 covers 16 residues. V lost 5 bases and J lost 3; bases outside the gene matches: 11. Germline-derived CDR1 and CDR2 are MGHDK and SYGVNS.

The chain links TRBV2 to TRBJ2-2; D is possibly TRBD1 (6 bases). The germline V gene has CDR1 SNHLY and CDR2 FYNNEI. V dropped 8 bases and J dropped 8 bases, with 6 bases sitting between them. The length of the CDR3 is 10 residues. DNA for the CDR3: TGTGCCAGCGGGACAGGGGAGCTGTTTTTT. Its translation is CASGTGELFF.

This clonotype was counted many times. The chain employs TRBV29-1 and TRBJ1-2, with D possibly matching TRBD1 (6 bases). V lost 5 bases and J lost 8, with 18 bases in between. CDR1 and CDR2 from the germline V gene are SQVTM and ANQGSEA. The CDR3 loop spans 13 amino acids. CDR3 DNA sequence: TGCAGCGTTCAGGGGACCGGCCCTCGGGGCTACACCTTC. Protein: CSVQGTGPRGYTF.

The chain employs TRBV5-1 and TRBJ1-3; D is possibly TRBD1 (6 bases). The CDR3 loop spans 17 amino acids. The V gene lost 0 bases and the J gene lost 4 bases, with 17 bases spanning the gap. CDR1 is SGHRS and CDR2 is YFSETQ in the germline V gene. As DNA, the CDR3 is TGCGCCAGCAGCTTGGACGTCGGGGGGCGTGCAGGAAACACCATATATTTT. This sequence encodes CASSLDVGGRAGNTIYF.

This clonotype was detected only a few times. The V call is TRBV7-6, the J call TRBJ1-1; TRBD1 matches 7 bases. Germline V gives CDR1 SGHVS, CDR2 FNYEAQ. There are 16 residues in the CDR3. With V trimmed by 4 bases and J by 1 base, 9 bases remained unmatched. As DNA, the CDR3 is TGTGCCAGCAGCTCCCAAGGGGGCGGCACGAACACTGAAGCTTTCTTT. The encoded protein is CASSSQGGGTNTEAFF.

The chain combines TRBV29-1 with TRBJ2-5; D is possibly TRBD1 (6 bases). The CDR3 loop spans 13 amino acids. Germline loops: CDR1 SQVTM, CDR2 ANQGSEA. The ends were cut back, 3 bases at V and 5 bases at J, with 13 bases in the middle. The CDR3 DNA is TGCAGCGTTGATTGGGGTCAGGGGGAGACCCAGTACTTC. This gives the protein CSVDWGQGETQYF. The whole variable domain, remainder taken from reference TRBV29-1 and TRBJ2-5, is SAVISQKPSRDICQRGTSLTIQCQVDSQVTMMFWYRQQPGQSLTLIATANQGSEATYESGFVIDKFPISRPNLTFSTLTVSNMSPEDSSIYLCSVDWGQGETQYFGPGTRLLVL.

This clonotype was seen a few times. The chain is built from TRBV29-1 and TRBJ1-1, with a tentative D call TRBD1 (5 bases). The V and J ends lost 4 bases and 1 base respectively, with 10 bases between them. The CDR3 sequence is 13 residues long. Germline CDR1 and CDR2: SQVTM and ANQGSEA. The DNA of the CDR3 is TGCAGCGTTGGATATGGGGGGAACACTGAAGCTTTCTTT. Protein: CSVGYGGNTEAFF.

The V call is TRBV15, the J call TRBJ2-5; D gene ambiguous. Germline V CDR1 and CDR2: LNHNV, YYDKDF (reference sequence). This CDR3 is 12 amino acids long. The V end lost 1 base, the J end lost 4 bases, and 4 bases lay between the germline ends. CDR3 region: CATSRAPETQYF. DNA of the CDR3: TGTGCCACCAGCAGAGCCCCAGAGACCCAGTACTTC. The complete variable domain, with remaining parts taken from reference TRBV15 and TRBJ2-5, reads DAMVIQNPRYQVTQFGKPVTLSCSQTLNHNVMYWYQQKSSQAPKLLFHYYDKDFNNEADTPDNFQSRRPNTSFCFLDIRSPGLGDTAMYLCATSRAPETQYFGPGTRLLVL.

This clonotype has at least ten counts. In DNA form, the CDR3 reads TGTGCCATCAGTGTTCATGGACAGGGGGCTTCCTATGGCTACACCTTC. Protein product: CAISVHGQGASYGYTF. The chain employs TRBV10-3 and TRBJ1-2; TRBD1 aligns across 11 bases. The CDR3 consists of 16 residues. CDR1 and CDR2 (germline): ENHRY, SYGVKD. J lost 4 bases, V lost 4 bases, and 8 bases had no gene match.